These T cell receptor beta chains were read from a single sample in a study of T-cell reconstitution after alpha-beta-depleted transplantation in children. TCRdb reanalysed the PCR reads using MiXCR and keeps one entry per CDR3 protein. This sample has about 180,000 distinct CDR3 sequences; 8.5% to 14% occur once, and the top ten carry 13%. Sequenced here: PBMCs, sampled before TCRalphabeta/CD19-depleted stem cell transplant. The receptors come from a boy younger than 10 with acute myeloid leukemia, due to receive a stem cell transplant. CDR3s include the opening cysteine and the closing phenylalanine or tryptophan. Fields, in order: D gene, clone size, J gene, V gene, CDR3 DNA, CDR3 protein. D genes are given only for firm matches. Clone size appears in some rows only: once, few, many, or a class for an expanded clone.

d_call: NA
clone_size: many
j_call: TRBJ1-1
v_call: TRBV28
cdr3_nt: TGTGCCAGCATCAGGGGTGAAGCTTTCTTT
cdr3_aa: CASIRGEAFF

d_call: NA
clone_size: many
j_call: TRBJ1-2
v_call: TRBV25-1
cdr3_nt: TGTGCCAGCAGTGAATCAGGAAGAGCTAACTATGGCTACACCTTC
cdr3_aa: CASSESGRANYGYTF

d_call: NA
clone_size: medium-sized
j_call: TRBJ1-4
v_call: TRBV12-3/TRBV12-4
cdr3_nt: TGTGCCAGCAATAGAGGGCAGGGGGAAAAACTGTTTTTT
cdr3_aa: CASNRGQGEKLFF

d_call: TRBD1
clone_size: many
j_call: TRBJ2-7
v_call: TRBV12-3/TRBV12-4
cdr3_nt: TGTGCCAGCAGTTTCCACAGGGGGCAGGACGAGCAGTACTTC
cdr3_aa: CASSFHRGQDEQYF

d_call: NA
clone_size: many
j_call: TRBJ2-3
v_call: TRBV20-1
cdr3_nt: TGCAGTGCTAGAGGGGCGACAGATACGCAGTATTTT
cdr3_aa: CSARGATDTQYF

d_call: NA
clone_size: many
j_call: TRBJ2-5
v_call: TRBV18
cdr3_nt: TGTGCCAGCTCACCAGGGACGGAGGGAGAGACCCAGTACTTC
cdr3_aa: CASSPGTEGETQYF

d_call: TRBD1
clone_size: few
j_call: TRBJ2-7
v_call: TRBV20-1
cdr3_nt: TGCTGTGCGTACACAGGGGGCGCGGGTAGAGGCTCCTACGAGCAGTACTTC
cdr3_aa: CCAYTGGAGRGSYEQYF

d_call: TRBD2
clone_size: many
j_call: TRBJ2-3
v_call: TRBV7-8
cdr3_nt: TGTGCCAGCAGCCACGGGGGGGATACGCAGTATTTT
cdr3_aa: CASSHGGDTQYF

d_call: NA
clone_size: many
j_call: TRBJ1-2
v_call: TRBV29-1
cdr3_nt: TGCAGCGTTGGTCAGCGTCAGGGCGGCTACACCTTC
cdr3_aa: CSVGQRQGGYTF

d_call: NA
clone_size: many
j_call: TRBJ1-1
v_call: TRBV7-9
cdr3_nt: TGTGCCAGCAGCCCTTTATTGAACACTGAAGCTTTCTTT
cdr3_aa: CASSPLLNTEAFF

d_call: NA
clone_size: many
j_call: TRBJ2-5
v_call: TRBV2
cdr3_nt: TGTGCCAGCACGGTCTCGGAGGAAGATCCCCAAGAGACCCAGTACTTC
cdr3_aa: CASTVSEEDPQETQYF

d_call: NA
clone_size: many
j_call: TRBJ2-2
v_call: TRBV20-1
cdr3_nt: TGCAGTGCTAGAGGACGCGGAACGACGAACACCGGGGAGCTGTTTTTT
cdr3_aa: CSARGRGTTNTGELFF

d_call: NA
clone_size: many
j_call: TRBJ1-4
v_call: TRBV7-9
cdr3_nt: TGTGCCAGCAGCGGAACCTCCGGGTCCTCCGAACTGTTTTTT
cdr3_aa: CASSGTSGSSELFF

d_call: NA
clone_size: many
j_call: TRBJ2-1
v_call: TRBV20-1
cdr3_nt: TGCAGTGCTAAGGGGGGGAGGGAATACAATGAGCAGTTCTTC
cdr3_aa: CSAKGGREYNEQFF

d_call: NA
clone_size: many
j_call: TRBJ1-5
v_call: TRBV24-1
cdr3_nt: TGTGCCACCAGTGACCCACAGGGTGGGGGGGATCAGCCCCAGCATTTT
cdr3_aa: CATSDPQGGGDQPQHF

d_call: NA
clone_size: many
j_call: TRBJ2-3
v_call: TRBV7-2
cdr3_nt: TGTGCCAGCCGGGGAATAACCACAGATACGCAGTATTTT
cdr3_aa: CASRGITTDTQYF

d_call: NA
clone_size: many
j_call: TRBJ2-5
v_call: TRBV5-6
cdr3_nt: TGTGCCAGCAGCGCCAGGGCCGGGTACCAAGAGACCCAGTACTTC
cdr3_aa: CASSARAGYQETQYF

d_call: NA
clone_size: many
j_call: TRBJ2-7
v_call: TRBV20-1
cdr3_nt: TGCAGTGCTAGAGTTGGCGGGTCCTACGAGCAGTACTTC
cdr3_aa: CSARVGGSYEQYF

d_call: NA
clone_size: once
j_call: TRBJ2-1
v_call: TRBV30
cdr3_nt: TGTGCCTGGACTCCCGAAGACAGCAATGAGCAGTTCTTC
cdr3_aa: CAWTPEDSNEQFF

d_call: TRBD1
clone_size: many
j_call: TRBJ1-2
v_call: TRBV5-5
cdr3_nt: TGTGCCAGCAGCTGGGGACAGCTTTCTGCTTATGGCTACACCTTC
cdr3_aa: CASSWGQLSAYGYTF

d_call: NA
clone_size: few
j_call: TRBJ2-5
v_call: TRBV4-2
cdr3_nt: TGTGCCAGCGGCCCCGGGCTGATGACCAACCAAGAGACCCAGTACTTC
cdr3_aa: CASGPGLMTNQETQYF

d_call: TRBD2
clone_size: NA
j_call: TRBJ2-1
v_call: TRBV5-1
cdr3_nt: TGCGCCAGCAAAGGGACTAGTTTTCTCTCGTCGGGCCAAAGCTCCTACAATGAGCAGTTCTTC
cdr3_aa: CASKGTSFLSSGQSSYNEQFF

d_call: NA
clone_size: many
j_call: TRBJ1-2
v_call: TRBV29-1
cdr3_nt: TGCAGCGTTGTTGGGGTGGGTGGCTACACCTTC
cdr3_aa: CSVVGVGGYTF

d_call: NA
clone_size: many
j_call: TRBJ2-1
v_call: TRBV24-1
cdr3_nt: TGTGCCACCAGTGATCAGCGTAGGCAGTTCTTC
cdr3_aa: CATSDQRRQFF

d_call: NA
clone_size: many
j_call: TRBJ2-3
v_call: TRBV6-2/TRBV6-3
cdr3_nt: TGTGCCAGCAGTTACCCTAGCGAACCTAGCACAGATACGCAGTATTTT
cdr3_aa: CASSYPSEPSTDTQYF

d_call: NA
clone_size: many
j_call: TRBJ1-2
v_call: TRBV29-1
cdr3_nt: TGCAGCGTTGACTCACCGGGGACCTTCGATGGCTACACCTTC
cdr3_aa: CSVDSPGTFDGYTF

d_call: NA
clone_size: many
j_call: TRBJ2-4
v_call: TRBV12-3/TRBV12-4
cdr3_nt: TGTGCCAGCAGTGGGCAGCCTCTAGCCAAAAACATTCAGTACTTC
cdr3_aa: CASSGQPLAKNIQYF

d_call: TRBD1
clone_size: many
j_call: TRBJ1-1
v_call: TRBV3-1
cdr3_nt: TGTGCCAGCAGCCAAGATCAGGGGGGCACTGAAGCTTTCTTT
cdr3_aa: CASSQDQGGTEAFF

d_call: TRBD1
clone_size: many
j_call: TRBJ1-4
v_call: TRBV25-1
cdr3_nt: TGTGCCAGCAGTGGCCGGGACAGAGGAAATGAAAAACTGTTTTTT
cdr3_aa: CASSGRDRGNEKLFF

d_call: NA
clone_size: many
j_call: TRBJ2-5
v_call: TRBV21-1
cdr3_nt: TGTGCCAGCAGCAAAGTAATCAGCTGGGAGACCCAGTACTTC
cdr3_aa: CASSKVISWETQYF

d_call: NA
clone_size: many
j_call: TRBJ2-2
v_call: TRBV20-1
cdr3_nt: TGCAGTGCTAGGGGGGGGGCTGGCACCGGGGAGCTGTTTTTT
cdr3_aa: CSARGGAGTGELFF

d_call: TRBD2
clone_size: many
j_call: TRBJ2-1
v_call: TRBV7-9
cdr3_nt: TGTGCCAGCAGCCACGGACTAGCGGGAGAGCAGTTCTTC
cdr3_aa: CASSHGLAGEQFF

d_call: NA
clone_size: many
j_call: TRBJ2-5
v_call: TRBV5-5
cdr3_nt: TGTGCCAGCAGCTACGCCCGGACGGGCCGGGAAGAGACCCAGTACTTC
cdr3_aa: CASSYARTGREETQYF

d_call: NA
clone_size: many
j_call: TRBJ2-3
v_call: TRBV20-1
cdr3_nt: TGCAGTGCTAGTCGGGCGGGTGGTCTTAGCACAGATACGCAGTATTTT
cdr3_aa: CSASRAGGLSTDTQYF

d_call: NA
clone_size: once
j_call: TRBJ2-2
v_call: TRBV11-3
cdr3_nt: TGTGCCAGCAGCTTAAGTTCTGTCACCGGGGAGCTGTTTTTT
cdr3_aa: CASSLSSVTGELFF

d_call: NA
clone_size: many
j_call: TRBJ1-1
v_call: TRBV12-5
cdr3_nt: TGTGCTAGTGGCCTGGGGAACACTGAAGCTTTCTTT
cdr3_aa: CASGLGNTEAFF

d_call: NA
clone_size: many
j_call: TRBJ2-5
v_call: TRBV20-1
cdr3_nt: TGCAGTGGGTTGGGACCTCAAGAGACCCAGTACTTC
cdr3_aa: CSGLGPQETQYF

d_call: NA
clone_size: many
j_call: TRBJ1-5
v_call: TRBV5-1
cdr3_nt: TGCGCCAGCAGCCCGTCCACAGGACAGCCCCAGCATTTT
cdr3_aa: CASSPSTGQPQHF

d_call: NA
clone_size: many
j_call: TRBJ1-2
v_call: TRBV27
cdr3_nt: TGTGCCAGCAGTTTAAATGAGTTTGGGGATCTCTATGGCTACACCTTC
cdr3_aa: CASSLNEFGDLYGYTF

d_call: TRBD1
clone_size: medium-sized
j_call: TRBJ1-1
v_call: TRBV9
cdr3_nt: TGTGCCAGCAGTCAAACCGGGACAGGCCGAACTGAAGCTTTCTTT
cdr3_aa: CASSQTGTGRTEAFF

d_call: NA
clone_size: many
j_call: TRBJ1-3
v_call: TRBV7-6
cdr3_nt: TGTGCCAGCAGCTTGGAAGTAAGCTCTGGAAACACCATATATTTT
cdr3_aa: CASSLEVSSGNTIYF

d_call: NA
clone_size: many
j_call: TRBJ1-6
v_call: TRBV28
cdr3_nt: TGTGCCAGCAGTTTAGGGGGGAAGGCCCGCTATAATTCACCCCTCCACTTT
cdr3_aa: CASSLGGKARYNSPLHF

d_call: NA
clone_size: many
j_call: TRBJ1-5
v_call: TRBV4-1
cdr3_nt: TGCGCCAGCAGCCAAGATTCGGACCAACGGGAACCCCAGCATTTT
cdr3_aa: CASSQDSDQREPQHF

d_call: NA
clone_size: many
j_call: TRBJ1-2
v_call: TRBV12-3/TRBV12-4
cdr3_nt: TGTGCCAGCAGTTTAGGGGTCGGGGGGCCTAGCTATGGCTACACCTTC
cdr3_aa: CASSLGVGGPSYGYTF

d_call: NA
clone_size: many
j_call: TRBJ1-1
v_call: TRBV2
cdr3_nt: TGTGCCAGCATTGAAACAATTGGAGGGGCAAGAGTTGAAGCTTTCTTT
cdr3_aa: CASIETIGGARVEAFF

d_call: TRBD2
clone_size: once
j_call: TRBJ2-7
v_call: TRBV11-2
cdr3_nt: TGTGCCAGCAGCCCCGGACTAGCGGGTTACACCTACGAGCAGTACTTC
cdr3_aa: CASSPGLAGYTYEQYF

d_call: NA
clone_size: many
j_call: TRBJ2-1
v_call: TRBV20-1
cdr3_nt: TGCAGTGCTCGAGACTACAATGAGCAGTTCTTC
cdr3_aa: CSARDYNEQFF

d_call: TRBD1
clone_size: many
j_call: TRBJ1-5
v_call: TRBV27
cdr3_nt: TGTGCCAGCAGTATCACCGGGACAGGATTTAATCAGCCCCAGCATTTT
cdr3_aa: CASSITGTGFNQPQHF

d_call: NA
clone_size: many
j_call: TRBJ1-1
v_call: TRBV7-2
cdr3_nt: TGTGCCAGCAGCTTATCCCCTACAGCGAACACTGAAGCTTTCTTT
cdr3_aa: CASSLSPTANTEAFF

d_call: NA
clone_size: NA
j_call: TRBJ2-7
v_call: TRBV5-1
cdr3_nt: TGCGCCAGCAGCTTGGGTGAGGGGCTTAGAGTTATCGAGCAGTACTTC
cdr3_aa: CASSLGEGLRVIEQYF

d_call: NA
clone_size: many
j_call: TRBJ2-1
v_call: TRBV7-2
cdr3_nt: TGTGCCAATAGCAAGAGGAGATTGAGCAATGAGCAGTTCTTC
cdr3_aa: CANSKRRLSNEQFF

d_call: NA
clone_size: many
j_call: TRBJ2-3
v_call: TRBV3-1
cdr3_nt: TGTGCCAGCAGCCTCCTAGGGACAGATACGCAGTATTTT
cdr3_aa: CASSLLGTDTQYF

d_call: TRBD1
clone_size: many
j_call: TRBJ2-2
v_call: TRBV7-7
cdr3_nt: TGTGCCAGCAGCTTAGGGGGACAGGGCCCCACCGGGGAGCTGTTTTTT
cdr3_aa: CASSLGGQGPTGELFF

d_call: NA
clone_size: many
j_call: TRBJ1-6
v_call: TRBV27
cdr3_nt: TGTGCCAGCAGTCCGAGGAGGGATAATAATTCACCCCTCCACTTT
cdr3_aa: CASSPRRDNNSPLHF

d_call: NA
clone_size: many
j_call: TRBJ2-1
v_call: TRBV27
cdr3_nt: TGTGCCAGCAGTTTATCGGCTAGCTACAATGAGCAGTTCTTC
cdr3_aa: CASSLSASYNEQFF